This TCR beta chain originates from a study of cytomegalovirus exposure and HLA in healthy donors. Regarding the study as a whole: HLA alleles showed associations with roughly 17,000 TCR beta sequences in a later analysis, at a 0.05 false discovery rate. The majority of TCR sequences were rare, yet some public TCRs appeared in many donors. In vitro assays verified that three CMV-associated chains recognized CMV antigens specifically. Presence/absence analyses assumed roughly uniform sequencing depth across donors, which may not hold.

This clone is medium-sized. Its specificity is not known. The primer mix had 60 Vbeta and 13 Jbeta primers. Only in-frame clones appear in the TCRdb table, and some are missing; sequencing was by immunoSEQ multiplex PCR. In the table there are about 130,000 clones, 70% to 85% of which are singletons. The germline V gene encodes CDR1 LNHDA and CDR2 SQIVND (reference sequence). V shed 6 bases, J shed 4 bases, and the junction held 14 bases outside the gene matches. CDR3 length equals 16 residues. The sequenced sample was PBMCs. The chain is built from TRBV19 and TRBJ1-1, with 7 nucleotides matching TRBD1. The sequence derives from a male donor in good health and CMV-seropositive. CDR3 sequence: CASRERQGHPFTEAFF. CDR3 DNA sequence: TGTGCCAGTAGGGAAAGACAGGGACACCCATTCACTGAAGCTTTCTTT.